These 5 T cell receptor beta chains were sequenced from one sample in a study of identical twins. TCRdb fed the 5' RACE reads into MiXCR, producing one record per CDR3 protein. The table records approximately 500,000 distinct CDR3 sequences, roughly 26% of them present only once. These sequences were also reported in another study, on T cells expressing NK-cell markers.

Sequenced sample: CD4+ T cells sorted from blood. The receptors derive from a woman aged 18-35 years in good health.

This clonotype was picked up a small number of times. The rearrangement links TRBV12-3 or TRBV12-4 to TRBJ2-5; no clear D gene. This CDR3 spans 13 amino acids. The V end was cut by 3 bases, the J end by 2 bases, with 7 bases between. CDR3 DNA sequence: TGTGCCAGCAGTTTGTTGGAACAAGAGACCCAGTACTTC. Translating gives CASSLLEQETQYF.

The genes are TRBV6-5 and TRBJ2-5; D perhaps matches TRBD1 (6 bases). This CDR3 is 15 amino acids long. From germline, CDR1 is MNHEY and CDR2 SVGAGI. V lost 2 bases, J lost 3 bases, and 13 bases lay in between. CDR3: CASSYRQAHKETQYF. CDR3 DNA: TGTGCCAGCAGTTACCGACAGGCCCACAAAGAGACCCAGTACTTC.

This clonotype was detected only a few times. This chain joins TRBV15 and TRBJ1-4; D remains unclear. The CDR3 length is 15 residues. Germline lookup yields CDR1 LNHNV and CDR2 YYDKDF (reference sequence). Between the trimmed V and J ends, which lost 0 bases and 5 bases, there was a span of 10 bases. Here the CDR3 reads CATSREIGWNEKLFF. The CDR3, as DNA: TGTGCCACCAGCAGAGAGATCGGGTGGAATGAAAAACTGTTTTTT.

The chain couples TRBV12-3 or TRBV12-4 to TRBJ2-2; 12 bases map to TRBD1. V was clipped by 6 bases and J by 6 bases; unmatched bases: 8. This CDR3 spans 16 amino acids. CDR3 DNA sequence: TGTGCCAGCAGGGAAGGGGACAGGGGGCTATCCGGGGAGCTGTTTTTT. It yields the protein CASREGDRGLSGELFF.

This chain joins TRBV6-1 and TRBJ1-5; the match to TRBD1 covers 8 bases. The ends lost 7 bases at V and 2 bases at J; junction bases unmatched: 7. The CDR3 length is 15 residues. Germline lookup yields CDR1 MNHNS and CDR2 SASEGT. The DNA of the CDR3 is TGTGCCAGCACCCAAGGGGGACAGGGCAATCAGCCCCAGCATTTT. Amino acid sequence: CASTQGGQGNQPQHF.